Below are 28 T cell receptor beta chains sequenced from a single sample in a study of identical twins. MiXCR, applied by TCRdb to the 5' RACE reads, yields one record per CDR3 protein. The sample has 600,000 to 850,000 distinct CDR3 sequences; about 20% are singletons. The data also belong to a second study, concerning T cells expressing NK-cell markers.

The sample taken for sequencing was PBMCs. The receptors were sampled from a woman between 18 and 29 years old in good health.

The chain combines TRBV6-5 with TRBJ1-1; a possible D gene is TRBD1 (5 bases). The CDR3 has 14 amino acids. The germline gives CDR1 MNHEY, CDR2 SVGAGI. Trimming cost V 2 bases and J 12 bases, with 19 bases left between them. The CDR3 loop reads CASSYLSSGRESFF. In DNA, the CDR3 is TGTGCCAGCAGTTACCTGTCCTCCGGCAGGGAGTCTTTCTTT.

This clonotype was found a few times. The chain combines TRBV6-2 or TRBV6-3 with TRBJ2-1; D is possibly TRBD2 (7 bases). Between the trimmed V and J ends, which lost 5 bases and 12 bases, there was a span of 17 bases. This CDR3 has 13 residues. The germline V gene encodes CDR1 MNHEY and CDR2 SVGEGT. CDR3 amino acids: CASSLRGPKGQFF. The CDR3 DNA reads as TGTGCCAGCAGTCTGCGGGGGCCAAAGGGGCAGTTCTTC.

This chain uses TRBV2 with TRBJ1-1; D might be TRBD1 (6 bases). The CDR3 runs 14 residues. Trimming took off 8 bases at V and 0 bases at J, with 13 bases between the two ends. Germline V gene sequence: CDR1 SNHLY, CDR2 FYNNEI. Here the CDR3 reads CASSRQVMNTEAFF. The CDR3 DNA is TGTGCCAGCTCTCGACAGGTTATGAACACTGAAGCTTTCTTT.

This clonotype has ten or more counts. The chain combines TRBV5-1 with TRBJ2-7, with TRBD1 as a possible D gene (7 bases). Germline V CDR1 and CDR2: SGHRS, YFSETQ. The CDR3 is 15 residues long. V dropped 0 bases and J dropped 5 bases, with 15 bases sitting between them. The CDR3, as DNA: TGCGCCAGCAGCTTGGATGCAGGGGGGAAGAACGAGCAGTACTTC. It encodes CASSLDAGGKNEQYF.

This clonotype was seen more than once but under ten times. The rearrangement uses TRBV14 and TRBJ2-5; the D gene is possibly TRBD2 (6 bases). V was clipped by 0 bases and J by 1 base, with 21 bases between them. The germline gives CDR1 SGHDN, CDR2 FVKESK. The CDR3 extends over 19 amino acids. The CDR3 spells CASSQDVTDNRGLQETQYF. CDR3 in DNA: TGTGCCAGCAGCCAAGATGTTACAGACAACCGGGGACTCCAAGAGACCCAGTACTTC.

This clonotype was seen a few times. This chain's CDR3 is CASRASGGPSSYNEQFF. The CDR3, as DNA: TGTGCCAGCAGAGCTAGCGGGGGGCCTAGCTCCTACAATGAGCAGTTCTTC. V usage is TRBV9 and J usage is TRBJ2-1; 11 bases line up with TRBD2. Per germline, CDR1 SGDLS and CDR2 YYNGEE. With V trimmed by 5 bases and J by 0 bases, 7 bases remained unmatched. The CDR3 covers 17 residues.

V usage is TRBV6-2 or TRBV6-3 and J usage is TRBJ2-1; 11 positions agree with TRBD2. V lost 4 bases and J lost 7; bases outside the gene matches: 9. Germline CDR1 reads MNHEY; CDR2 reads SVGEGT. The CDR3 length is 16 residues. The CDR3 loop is CASSLTSGRLGNEQFF. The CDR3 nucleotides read TGTGCCAGCAGTTTAACTAGCGGGAGATTAGGTAATGAGCAGTTCTTC.

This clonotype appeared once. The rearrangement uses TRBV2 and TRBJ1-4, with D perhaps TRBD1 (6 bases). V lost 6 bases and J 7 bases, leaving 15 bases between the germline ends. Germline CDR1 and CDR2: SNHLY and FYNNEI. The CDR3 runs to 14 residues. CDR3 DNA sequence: TGTGCCAGCAGGGACAGCGAGGGGTCTGAAAAACTGTTTTTT. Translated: CASRDSEGSEKLFF.

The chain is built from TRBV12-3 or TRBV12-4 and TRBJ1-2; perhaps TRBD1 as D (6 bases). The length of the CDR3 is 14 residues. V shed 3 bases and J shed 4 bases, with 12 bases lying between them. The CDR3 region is CASSLQGKGYGYTF. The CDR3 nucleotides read TGTGCCAGCAGTTTGCAGGGGAAAGGCTATGGCTACACCTTC.

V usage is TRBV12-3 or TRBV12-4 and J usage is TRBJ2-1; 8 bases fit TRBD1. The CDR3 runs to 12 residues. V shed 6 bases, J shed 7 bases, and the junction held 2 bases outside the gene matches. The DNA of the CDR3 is TGTGCCAGCAGACAGGGGGTGAATGAGCAGTTCTTC. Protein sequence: CASRQGVNEQFF.

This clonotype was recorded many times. CDR3 sequence reads: CASTPGQGNQPQHF. The CDR3 coding sequence is TGTGCCAGCACCCCGGGACAGGGCAATCAGCCCCAGCATTTT. The chain uses TRBV6-1 and TRBJ1-5; 8 bases align to TRBD1. In germline, CDR1 is MNHNS, CDR2 SASEGT. Germline trimming cut 7 bases from V and 2 bases from J; bases unmatched to any gene: 4. The CDR3 is 14 residues long.

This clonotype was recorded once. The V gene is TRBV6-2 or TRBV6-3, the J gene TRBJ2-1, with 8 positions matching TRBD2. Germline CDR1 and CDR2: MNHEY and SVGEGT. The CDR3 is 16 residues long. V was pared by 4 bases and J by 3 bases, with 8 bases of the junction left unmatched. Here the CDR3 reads CASSSGTRRFYNEQFF. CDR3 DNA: TGTGCCAGCAGTTCCGGGACTAGGAGGTTCTACAATGAGCAGTTCTTC.

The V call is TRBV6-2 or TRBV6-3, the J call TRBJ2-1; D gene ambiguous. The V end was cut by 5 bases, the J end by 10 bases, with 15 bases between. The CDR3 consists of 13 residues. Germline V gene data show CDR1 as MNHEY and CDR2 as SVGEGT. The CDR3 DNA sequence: TGTGCCAGCAGTCGCGGACGGACCGGGGAGCAGTTCTTC. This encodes CASSRGRTGEQFF.

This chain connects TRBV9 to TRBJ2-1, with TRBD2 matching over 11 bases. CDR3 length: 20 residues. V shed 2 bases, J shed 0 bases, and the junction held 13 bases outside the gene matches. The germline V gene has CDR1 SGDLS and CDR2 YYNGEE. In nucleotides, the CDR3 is TGTGCCAGCAGCGTCCTCCCGGGACTAGCGGTCTTGAGCTCCTACAATGAGCAGTTCTTC. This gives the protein CASSVLPGLAVLSSYNEQFF.

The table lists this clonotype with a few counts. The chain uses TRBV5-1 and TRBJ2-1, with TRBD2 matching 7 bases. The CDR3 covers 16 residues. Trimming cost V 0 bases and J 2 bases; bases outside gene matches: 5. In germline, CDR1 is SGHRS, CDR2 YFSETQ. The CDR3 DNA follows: TGCGCCAGCAGCTTGGCGGGCGGGAGCGCCTACAATGAGCAGTTCTTC. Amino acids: CASSLAGGSAYNEQFF.

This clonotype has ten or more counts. The CDR3 sequence is CASSRTRSEAFF. Written as DNA, the CDR3 is TGTGCCAGCAGCCGGACAAGATCTGAAGCTTTCTTT. The V and J genes are TRBV12-3 or TRBV12-4 and TRBJ1-1, with a tentative D call TRBD1 (5 bases). The V end was cut by 6 bases, the J end by 6 bases, with 11 bases between. The CDR3 has 12 residues.

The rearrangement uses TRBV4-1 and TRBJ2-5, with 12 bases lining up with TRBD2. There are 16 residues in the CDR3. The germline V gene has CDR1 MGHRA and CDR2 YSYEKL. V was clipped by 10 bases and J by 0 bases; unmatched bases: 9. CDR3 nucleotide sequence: TGCGCCACCGAGACTAGCGGGGGTCGTCACCAAGAGACCCAGTACTTC. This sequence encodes CATETSGGRHQETQYF.

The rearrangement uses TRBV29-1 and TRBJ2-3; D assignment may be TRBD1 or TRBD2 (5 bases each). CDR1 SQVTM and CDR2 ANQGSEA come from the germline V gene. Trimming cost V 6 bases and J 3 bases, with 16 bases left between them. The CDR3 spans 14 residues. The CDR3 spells CSVKTAGTTDTQYF. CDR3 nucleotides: TGCAGCGTCAAAACGGCAGGGACGACAGATACGCAGTATTTT.

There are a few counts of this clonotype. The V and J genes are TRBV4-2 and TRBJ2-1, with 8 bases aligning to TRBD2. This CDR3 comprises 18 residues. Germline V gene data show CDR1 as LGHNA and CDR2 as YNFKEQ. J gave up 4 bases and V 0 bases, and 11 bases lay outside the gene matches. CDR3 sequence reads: CASSQEGLRAGGYNEQFF. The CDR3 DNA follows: TGTGCCAGCAGCCAAGAAGGCCTTCGCGCGGGGGGATACAATGAGCAGTTCTTC.

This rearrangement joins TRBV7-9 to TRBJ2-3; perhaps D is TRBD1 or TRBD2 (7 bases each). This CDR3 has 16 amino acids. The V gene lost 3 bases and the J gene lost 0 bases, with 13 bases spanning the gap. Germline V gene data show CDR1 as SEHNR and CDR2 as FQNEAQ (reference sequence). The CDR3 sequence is CASSFGGTVSTDTQYF. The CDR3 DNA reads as TGTGCCAGCAGCTTCGGGGGGACAGTTAGCACAGATACGCAGTATTTT.

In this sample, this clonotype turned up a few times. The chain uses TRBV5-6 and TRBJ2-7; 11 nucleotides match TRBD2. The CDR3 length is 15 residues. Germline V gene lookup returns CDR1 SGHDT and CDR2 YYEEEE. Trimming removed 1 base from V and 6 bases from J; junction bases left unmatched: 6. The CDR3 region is CASSLLGTSGIEQYF. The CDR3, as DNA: TGTGCCAGCAGCTTGCTCGGGACTAGCGGAATCGAGCAGTACTTC.

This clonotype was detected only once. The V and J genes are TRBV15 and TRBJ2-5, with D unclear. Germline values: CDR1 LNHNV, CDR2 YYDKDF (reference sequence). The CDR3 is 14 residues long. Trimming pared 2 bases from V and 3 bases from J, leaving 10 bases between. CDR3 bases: TGTGCCACCAGCAGAACCTTAAAGAAAGAGACCCAGTACTTC. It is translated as CATSRTLKKETQYF. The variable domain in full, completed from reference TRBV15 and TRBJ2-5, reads DAMVIQNPRYQVTQFGKPVTLSCSQTLNHNVMYWYQQKSSQAPKLLFHYYDKDFNNEADTPDNFQSRRPNTSFCFLDIRSPGLGDTAMYLCATSRTLKKETQYFGPGTRLLVL.

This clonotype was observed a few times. The CDR3 protein is CASRGVLNTEAFF. The CDR3 coding sequence is TGTGCCAGCAGGGGGGTGTTGAACACTGAAGCTTTCTTT. The chain recombines TRBV12-3 or TRBV12-4 with TRBJ1-1; tentative D call: TRBD1 (5 bases). The CDR3 spans 13 residues. V was pared by 6 bases and J by 0 bases, with 8 bases between.

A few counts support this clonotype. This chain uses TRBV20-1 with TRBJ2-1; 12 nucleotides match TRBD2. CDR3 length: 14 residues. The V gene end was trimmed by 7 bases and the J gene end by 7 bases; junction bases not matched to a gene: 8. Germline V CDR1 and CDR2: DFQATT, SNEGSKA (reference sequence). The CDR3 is CSVPTGLAGNEQFF. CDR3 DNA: TGCAGTGTCCCCACCGGACTAGCGGGAAATGAGCAGTTCTTC.

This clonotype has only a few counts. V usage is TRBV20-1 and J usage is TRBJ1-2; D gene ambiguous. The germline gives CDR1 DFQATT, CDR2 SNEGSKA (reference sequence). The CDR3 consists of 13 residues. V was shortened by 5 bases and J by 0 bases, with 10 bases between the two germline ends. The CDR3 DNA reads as TGCAGTGCTTGGACGGAGGCTAACTATGGCTACACCTTC. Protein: CSAWTEANYGYTF.

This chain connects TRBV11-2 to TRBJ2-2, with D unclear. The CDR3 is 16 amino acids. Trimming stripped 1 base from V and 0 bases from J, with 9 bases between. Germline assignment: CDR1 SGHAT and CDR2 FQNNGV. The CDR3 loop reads CASSLVAAPNTGELFF. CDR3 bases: TGTGCCAGCAGCTTAGTCGCAGCTCCGAACACCGGGGAGCTGTTTTTT.

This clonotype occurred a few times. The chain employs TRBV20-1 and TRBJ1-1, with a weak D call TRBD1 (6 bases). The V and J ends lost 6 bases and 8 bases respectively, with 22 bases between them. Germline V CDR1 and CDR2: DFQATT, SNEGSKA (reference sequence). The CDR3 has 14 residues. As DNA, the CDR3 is TGCAGTGCCCCTCCGTCCTATCCCGGGACAGAAGCTTTCTTT. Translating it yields CSAPPSYPGTEAFF.

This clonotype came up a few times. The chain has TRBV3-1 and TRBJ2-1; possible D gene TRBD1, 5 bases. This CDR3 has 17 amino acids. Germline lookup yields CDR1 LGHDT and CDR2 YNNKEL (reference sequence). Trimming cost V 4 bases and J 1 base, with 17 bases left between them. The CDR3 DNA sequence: TGTGCCAGCAGCCCTTATAAAGGGGTTTCGTCCTACAATGAGCAGTTCTTC. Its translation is CASSPYKGVSSYNEQFF.